This is a list of T cell receptor beta chains from one sample in a study of CD8 T cells in ankylosing spondylitis. Each CDR3 protein gets one entry after TCRdb re-called the 5' RACE reads with MiXCR. The sample records about 220,000 distinct CDR3 sequences, about 10% being singletons. The sequencing sample was made of blood, either unsorted or a sorted T cell fraction (not recorded which). Receptors originate from a male donor with ankylosing spondylitis or in good health (not recorded which). CDR3s include the opening cysteine and the closing phenylalanine or tryptophan. D genes are given only for firm matches. Where a row states a size, it is once, few, many or the class of an expanded clone; other rows omit it.

TRBD2,many,TRBV20-1,TRBJ2-1,TGCAGTGCCTTGGTGACTAGCGGGTGGGAGGAGTTCTTC,CSALVTSGWEEFF
NA,many,TRBV3-1,TRBJ1-6,TGTGCCAGCAGCCAAGAGGTCTCACCCCTCCACTTT,CASSQEVSPLHF
NA,many,TRBV7-2,TRBJ2-5,TGTGCCAGCAGCTTAGTCGCAGCTCAAGAGACCCAGTACTTC,CASSLVAAQETQYF
NA,many,TRBV7-3,TRBJ2-1,TGTGCCAGCAGCTTTGGGGGTAGCGACAATGAGCAGTTCTTC,CASSFGGSDNEQFF
TRBD2,few,TRBV20-1,TRBJ2-1,TGCAGTGCTCTAGGGACTAGCGGGGGCTCATACAATGAGCAGTTCTTC,CSALGTSGGSYNEQFF
TRBD1,many,TRBV20-1,TRBJ2-1,TGCAGTGCCCGCCCCGGGACAGGGGTGTACAATGAGCAGTTCTTC,CSARPGTGVYNEQFF
NA,few,TRBV20-1,TRBJ2-1,TGCAGTGCTAGAGATGCCCTAAGGGCCGAAAACAATGAGCAGTTCTTC,CSARDALRAENNEQFF
TRBD1,NA,TRBV6-5,TRBJ1-1,TGTGCCAGCAGTTACGAGGGGCAGGGGGCGACTGAAGCTTTCTTT,CASSYEGQGATEAFF
NA,many,TRBV9,TRBJ2-3,TGTGCCAGCAGCGTAGGGGTCGGCACAGATACGCAGTATTTT,CASSVGVGTDTQYF
TRBD1,many,TRBV20-1,TRBJ2-1,TGCAGTGCTGACGGGACAGGGGGCATCGATGAGCAGTTCTTC,CSADGTGGIDEQFF
NA,many,TRBV5-1,TRBJ2-5,TGCGCCAGCAGCCCGGACTCTGCGGCCCAGTACTTC,CASSPDSAAQYF
NA,few,TRBV12-3/TRBV12-4,TRBJ2-7,TGTGCCAGCAGTTTAATAAACGGGGCCTACGAGCAGTACTTC,CASSLINGAYEQYF
NA,NA,TRBV6-2/TRBV6-3,TRBJ2-7,TGTGCCAGCAGTTCCTTGTCGGGCAGGACCACCTACGAGCAGTACTTC,CASSSLSGRTTYEQYF
NA,many,TRBV27,TRBJ2-1,TGTGCCAGCCGGGCGGTGACGAGCTCCTACAATGAGCAGTTCTTC,CASRAVTSSYNEQFF
NA,many,TRBV10-3,TRBJ1-5,TGTGCCATCAGTGACCCGGACAGTTTTAGCAATCAGCCCCAGCATTTT,CAISDPDSFSNQPQHF
NA,many,TRBV5-1,TRBJ1-1,TGCGCCAGCAGCTCAGGGTACACTGAAGCTTTCTTT,CASSSGYTEAFF
NA,many,TRBV20-1,TRBJ2-1,TGCAGTGCTAGCGGGTACAATGAGCAGTTCTTC,CSASGYNEQFF
NA,many,TRBV20-1,TRBJ1-1,TGCAGTGCTAGGCGGACGGCTGCTGAAGCTTTCTTT,CSARRTAAEAFF
NA,many,TRBV5-1,TRBJ2-1,TGCGCCAGCAGCTCCCTAGAGCGCGGCTCCTACAATGAGCAGTTCTTC,CASSSLERGSYNEQFF
NA,few,TRBV19,TRBJ2-6,TGTGCCACCTCCAATGGGGCCAACGTCCTGACTTTC,CATSNGANVLTF
TRBD2,many,TRBV27,TRBJ2-1,TGTGCCAGCAGTTTAAGGGTTGGTAGCGGGGGGAAGAGCTCCTACAATGAGCAGTTCTTC,CASSLRVGSGGKSSYNEQFF
TRBD1,many,TRBV7-9,TRBJ1-5,TGTGCCAGCAGCACAGGGGCACAGGGCCCCAATCAGCCCCAGCATTTT,CASSTGAQGPNQPQHF
NA,few,TRBV7-2,TRBJ1-6,TGTGCCAGCAGCCTCGCCGACGGTTCACCCCTCCACTTT,CASSLADGSPLHF
NA,many,TRBV5-1,TRBJ2-2,TGCGCCAGCAGCTTGGGGGCCTCGAACACCGGGGAGCTGTTTTTT,CASSLGASNTGELFF
TRBD1,few,TRBV7-9,TRBJ1-1,TGTGCCAGCAGCTTAAGTATACCCGGGACAGGGGGCGCTGAAGCTTTCTTT,CASSLSIPGTGGAEAFF
NA,once,TRBV6-5,TRBJ2-2,TGTGCCAGCAGTTACTCCCTTACGAACACCGGGGAGCTGTTTTTT,CASSYSLTNTGELFF
NA,many,TRBV20-1,TRBJ2-7,TGCAGTGCTAGAGATCGGGTGCGGGGGCGGACCTACGAGCAGTACTTC,CSARDRVRGRTYEQYF